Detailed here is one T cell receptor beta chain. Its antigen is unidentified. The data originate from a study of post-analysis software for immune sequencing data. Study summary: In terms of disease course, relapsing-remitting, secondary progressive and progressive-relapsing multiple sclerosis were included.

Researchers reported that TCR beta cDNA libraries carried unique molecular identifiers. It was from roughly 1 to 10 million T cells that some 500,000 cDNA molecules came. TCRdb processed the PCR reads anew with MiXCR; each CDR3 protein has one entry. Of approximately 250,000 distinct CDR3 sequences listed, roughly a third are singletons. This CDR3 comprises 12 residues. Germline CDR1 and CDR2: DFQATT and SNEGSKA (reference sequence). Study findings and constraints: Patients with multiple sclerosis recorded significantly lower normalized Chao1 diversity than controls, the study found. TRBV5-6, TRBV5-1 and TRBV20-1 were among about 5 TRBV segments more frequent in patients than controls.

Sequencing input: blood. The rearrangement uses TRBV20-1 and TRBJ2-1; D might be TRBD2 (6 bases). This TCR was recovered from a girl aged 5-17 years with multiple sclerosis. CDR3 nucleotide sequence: TGCAGCGGCCGGGACTTCGTCCATGAGCAGTTCTTC. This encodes CSGRDFVHEQFF.